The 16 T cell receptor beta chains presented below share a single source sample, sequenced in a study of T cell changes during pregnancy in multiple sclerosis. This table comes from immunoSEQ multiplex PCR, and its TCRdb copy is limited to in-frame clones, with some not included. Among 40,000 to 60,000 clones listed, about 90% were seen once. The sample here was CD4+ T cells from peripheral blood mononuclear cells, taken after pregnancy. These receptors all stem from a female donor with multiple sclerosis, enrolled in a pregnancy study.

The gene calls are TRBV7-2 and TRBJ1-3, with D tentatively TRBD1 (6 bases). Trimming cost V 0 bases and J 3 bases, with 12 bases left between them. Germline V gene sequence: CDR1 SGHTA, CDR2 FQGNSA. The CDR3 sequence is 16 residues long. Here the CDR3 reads CASSLAIGGYGNTIYF. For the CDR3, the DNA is TGTGCCAGCAGCTTAGCGATAGGGGGTTATGGAAACACCATATATTTT.

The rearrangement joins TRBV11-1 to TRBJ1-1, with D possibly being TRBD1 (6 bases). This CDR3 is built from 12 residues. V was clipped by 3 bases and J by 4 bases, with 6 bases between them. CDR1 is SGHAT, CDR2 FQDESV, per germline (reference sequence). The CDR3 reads CASSFRGTEAFF. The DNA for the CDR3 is TGTGCCAGCAGCTTCAGGGGCACTGAAGCTTTCTTT.

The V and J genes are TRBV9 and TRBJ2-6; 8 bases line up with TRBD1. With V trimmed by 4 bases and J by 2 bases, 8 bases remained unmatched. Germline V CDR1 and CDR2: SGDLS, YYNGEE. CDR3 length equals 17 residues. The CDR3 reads CASSTTIQGAGANVLTF. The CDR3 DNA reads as TGTGCCAGCAGCACTACGATACAGGGGGCTGGGGCCAACGTCCTGACTTTC.

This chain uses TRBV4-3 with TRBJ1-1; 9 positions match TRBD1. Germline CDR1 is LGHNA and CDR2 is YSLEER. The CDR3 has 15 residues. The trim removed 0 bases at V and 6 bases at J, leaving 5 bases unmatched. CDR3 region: CASSQERDRVPEAFF. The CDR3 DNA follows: TGCGCCAGCAGCCAAGAACGGGACAGGGTCCCTGAAGCTTTCTTT.

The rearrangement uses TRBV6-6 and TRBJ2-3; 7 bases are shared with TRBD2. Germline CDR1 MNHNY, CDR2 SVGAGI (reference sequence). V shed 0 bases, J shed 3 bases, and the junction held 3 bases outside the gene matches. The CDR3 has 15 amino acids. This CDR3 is CASSYSGGRTDTQYF. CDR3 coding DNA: TGTGCCAGCAGTTACTCGGGCGGGAGAACAGATACGCAGTATTTT.

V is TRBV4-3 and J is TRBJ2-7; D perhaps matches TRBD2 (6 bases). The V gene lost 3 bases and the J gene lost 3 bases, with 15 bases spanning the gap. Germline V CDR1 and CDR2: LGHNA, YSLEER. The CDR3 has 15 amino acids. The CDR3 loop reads CASSQLLGGIYEQYF. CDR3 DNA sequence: TGCGCCAGCAGCCAGCTACTAGGAGGGATCTACGAGCAGTACTTC.

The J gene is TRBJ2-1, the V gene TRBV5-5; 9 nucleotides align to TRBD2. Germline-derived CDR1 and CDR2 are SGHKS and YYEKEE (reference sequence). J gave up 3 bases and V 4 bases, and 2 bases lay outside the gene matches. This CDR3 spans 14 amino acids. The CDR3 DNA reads TGTGCCAGCAGCCTAGCGGGGTACTACAATGAGCAGTTCTTC. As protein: CASSLAGYYNEQFF.

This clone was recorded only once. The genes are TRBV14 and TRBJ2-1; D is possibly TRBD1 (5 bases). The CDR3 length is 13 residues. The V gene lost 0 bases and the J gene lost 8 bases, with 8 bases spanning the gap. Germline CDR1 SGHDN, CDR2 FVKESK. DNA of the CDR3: TGTGCCAGCAGCCAAGATTTAGGGGATGAGCAGTTCTTC. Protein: CASSQDLGDEQFF.

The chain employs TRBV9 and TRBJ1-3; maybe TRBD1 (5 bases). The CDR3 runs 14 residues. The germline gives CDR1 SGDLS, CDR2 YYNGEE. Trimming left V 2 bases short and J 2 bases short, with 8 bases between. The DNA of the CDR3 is TGTGCCAGCAGCGTGGGGGGGACTGGAAACACCATATATTTT. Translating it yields CASSVGGTGNTIYF.

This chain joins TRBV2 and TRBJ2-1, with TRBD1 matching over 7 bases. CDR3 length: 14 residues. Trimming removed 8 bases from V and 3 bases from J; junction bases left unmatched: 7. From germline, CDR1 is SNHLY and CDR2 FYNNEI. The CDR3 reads CASLRTGNYNEQFF. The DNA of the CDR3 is TGTGCCAGCCTCCGGACAGGTAACTACAATGAGCAGTTCTTC.

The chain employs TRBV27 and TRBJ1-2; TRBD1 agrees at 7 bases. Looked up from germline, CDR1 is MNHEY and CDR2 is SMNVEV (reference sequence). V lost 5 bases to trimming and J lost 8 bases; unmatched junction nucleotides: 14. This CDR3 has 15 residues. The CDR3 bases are TGTGCCAGCAGTCCAACACAGGGGCTTGGCGGGGGCTACACCTTC. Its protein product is CASSPTQGLGGGYTF.

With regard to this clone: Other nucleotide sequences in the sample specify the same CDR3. The CDR3: CASRRTGGSYEQYF. CDR3 coding DNA: TGTGCCAGCAGACGGACAGGGGGCTCCTACGAGCAGTACTTC. The V and J genes are TRBV5-6 and TRBJ2-7; 10 bases match TRBD1. J lost 0 bases, V lost 5 bases, and 2 bases had no gene match. Germline CDR1 is SGHDT and CDR2 is YYEEEE. The CDR3 consists of 14 residues. Full variable domain (outside the CDR3, taken from reference TRBV5-6 and TRBJ2-7): DAGVTQSPTHLIKTRGQQVTLRCSPKSGHDTVSWYQQALGQGPQFIFQYYEEEERQRGNFPDRFSGHQFPNYSSELNVNALLLGDSALYLCASRRTGGSYEQYFGPGTRLTVT.

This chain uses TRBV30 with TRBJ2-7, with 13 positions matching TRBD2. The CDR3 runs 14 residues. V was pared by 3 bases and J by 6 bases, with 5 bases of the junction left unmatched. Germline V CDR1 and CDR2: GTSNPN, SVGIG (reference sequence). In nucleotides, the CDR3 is TGTGCCTGGAGGGCCGGGACTAGCGGGGCCGAGCAGTACTTC. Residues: CAWRAGTSGAEQYF.

CDR3 sequence: CASSLASGQGRETQYF. The CDR3, as DNA: TGTGCCAGCAGCTTAGCGTCAGGACAGGGGAGAGAGACCCAGTACTTC. This chain links TRBV7-8 with TRBJ2-5, with 9 positions matching TRBD1. Trimming at V came to 0 bases and at J to 4 bases, leaving 6 bases not matched to a gene. CDR1 and CDR2 (germline): SGHVS, FQNEAQ. This CDR3 contains 16 residues.

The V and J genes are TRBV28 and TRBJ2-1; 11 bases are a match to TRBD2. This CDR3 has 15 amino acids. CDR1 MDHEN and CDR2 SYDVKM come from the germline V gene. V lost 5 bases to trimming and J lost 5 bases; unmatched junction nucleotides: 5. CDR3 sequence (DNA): TGTGCCAGCAGTCGCGGGACTAGCGGTAACAATGAGCAGTTCTTC. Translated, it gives CASSRGTSGNNEQFF.

Here the CDR3 DNA reads TGTGCCAGCAGGAGACAGGGCGATATGAACACTGAAGCTTTCTTT. It codes for CASRRQGDMNTEAFF. The chain recombines TRBV6-1 with TRBJ1-1, with TRBD1 matching 7 bases. The V gene's germline CDR1 is MNHNS and CDR2 SASEGT. After removal of 6 bases from V and 0 bases from J, the junction contained 7 bases not matched to a gene. This CDR3 has 15 amino acids.